These T cell receptor beta chains were read from a single sample in a study of blood T cell repertoires in COVID-19. Data came from immunoSEQ multiplex PCR; TCRdb stores just in-frame clones and leaves some out. Of about 110,000 clones detected, around 83% appear once; the ten largest clones hold 7% to 9.5%. Input material: peripheral blood. These receptor sequences come from a woman over 75 with active or convalescent COVID-19. Both conserved end residues are part of each CDR3. D genes are given only for firm matches. Not every row has a clone size; where given, it reads once, few, many or a size class.

len,abundance,v_gene,j_gene,d_gene,CDR3aa,CDR3nt
15,-,TRBV7-9,TRBJ2-5,-,CASSTFLGNQETQYF,TGTGCCAGCAGCACTTTCCTGGGCAACCAAGAGACCCAGTACTTC
15,-,TRBV2,TRBJ2-5,TRBD2,CASMGLAGTKETQYF,TGTGCCAGCATGGGACTAGCGGGGACCAAAGAGACCCAGTACTTC
12,-,TRBV6-2/TRBV6-3,TRBJ2-7,TRBD2,CASSRTSYEQYF,TGTGCCAGCAGTCGGACTAGCTACGAGCAGTACTTC
15,-,TRBV6-5,TRBJ1-1,TRBD1,CASSYSGTGGTEAFF,TGTGCCAGCAGTTACTCAGGGACAGGGGGCACTGAAGCTTTCTTT
14,-,TRBV19,TRBJ2-5,TRBD1,CASSVQTGGETQYF,TGTGCCAGTAGTGTCCAGACAGGGGGAGAGACCCAGTACTTC
17,once,TRBV7-3,TRBJ2-5,TRBD2,CASSLEGRAGYQETQYF,TGTGCCAGCAGTTTAGAAGGGAGGGCGGGGTACCAAGAGACCCAGTACTTC
13,-,TRBV9,TRBJ2-3,-,CASSVEHRDTQYF,TGTGCCAGCAGCGTAGAGCACAGAGATACGCAGTATTTT
13,-,TRBV10-2,TRBJ1-2,-,CASTNTPNYGYTF,TGCGCCAGCACCAATACACCGAACTATGGCTACACCTTC
16,-,TRBV27,TRBJ1-2,-,CASSLLVAGAPYGYTF,TGTGCCAGCAGTTTGCTCGTGGCAGGGGCCCCCTATGGCTACACCTTC
16,-,TRBV27,TRBJ2-1,TRBD2,CASSPRGTSVHNEQFF,TGTGCCAGCAGTCCGCGGGGGACTAGCGTCCACAATGAGCAGTTCTTC
14,-,TRBV5-8,TRBJ1-2,-,CASTNRGGVSGYTF,TGTGCCAGCACCAACCGGGGGGGGGTAAGCGGCTACACCTTC
13,-,TRBV5-4,TRBJ2-7,-,CASSLLNSREQYF,TGTGCCAGCAGCTTATTAAATTCTAGGGAGCAGTACTTC
16,-,TRBV18,TRBJ1-4,TRBD1,CASSPPGLGTAEKLFF,TGTGCCAGCTCACCACCGGGTTTGGGGACAGCCGAAAAACTGTTTTTT
12,-,TRBV7-6,TRBJ2-1,-,CASSFGQNEQFF,TGTGCCAGCAGCTTTGGGCAGAATGAGCAGTTCTTC
16,-,TRBV4-1,TRBJ2-7,-,CASSQAGRGYSYEQYF,TGCGCCAGCAGCCAAGCGGGGCGGGGCTATTCCTACGAGCAGTACTTC